This TCR beta chain was documented in a study of identical twins. General study findings and limits: The authors noted that invariant MAIT and iNKT cells could partly confound zero-insertion analyses. Twin pairs had excess sharing that was weaker in beta out-of-frame sequences. In drawing conclusions, the study used cross-sectional statistical analysis and did not follow the same donors.

V was pared by 0 bases and J by 7 bases, with 9 bases of the junction left unmatched. Germline V gene lookup returns CDR1 SGDLS and CDR2 YYNGEE. The CDR3 length is 15 residues. Donors uniformly comprised healthy Caucasians. With respect to this clonotype: Its matching antigen is unknown.

MiXCR, run by TCRdb on the 5' RACE reads, gives a single entry per CDR3 protein. The repertoire has 250,000 or so distinct CDR3 sequences, about 7.5% of them found once; the top ten carry under 6%. This sample also belongs to another study, concerning yellow fever vaccine responses in identical twins.

Material for sequencing was CD8+ T cells sorted from blood. The chain couples TRBV9 to TRBJ2-7; 8 positions agree with TRBD2. The TCR comes from a woman under 30 in good health. CDR3 region: CASSVDPSGSREQYF. As DNA, the CDR3 is TGTGCCAGCAGCGTAGACCCAAGCGGGAGTCGGGAGCAGTACTTC.